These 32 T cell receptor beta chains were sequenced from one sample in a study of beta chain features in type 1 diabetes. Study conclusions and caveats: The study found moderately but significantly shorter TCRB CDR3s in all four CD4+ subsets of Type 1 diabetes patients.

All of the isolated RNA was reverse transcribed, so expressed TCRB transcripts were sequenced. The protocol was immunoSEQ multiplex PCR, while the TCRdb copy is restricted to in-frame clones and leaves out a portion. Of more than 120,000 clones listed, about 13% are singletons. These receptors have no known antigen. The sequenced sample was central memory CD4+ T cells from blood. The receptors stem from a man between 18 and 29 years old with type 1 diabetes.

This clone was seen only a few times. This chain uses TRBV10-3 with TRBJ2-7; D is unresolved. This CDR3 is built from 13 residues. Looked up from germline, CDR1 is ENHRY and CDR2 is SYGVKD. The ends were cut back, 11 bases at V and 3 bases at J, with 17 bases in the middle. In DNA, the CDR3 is TGTGCCCACCAAAGGGAACCCATCTACGAGCAGTACTTC. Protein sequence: CAHQREPIYEQYF.

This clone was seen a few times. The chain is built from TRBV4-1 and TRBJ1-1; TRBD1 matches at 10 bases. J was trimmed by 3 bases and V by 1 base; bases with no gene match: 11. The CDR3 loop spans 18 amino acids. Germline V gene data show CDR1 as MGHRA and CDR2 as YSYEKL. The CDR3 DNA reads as TGCGCCAGCAGCCAAGTTGTTCTACCCGGGACAGGGGACACTGAAGCTTTCTTT. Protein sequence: CASSQVVLPGTGDTEAFF.

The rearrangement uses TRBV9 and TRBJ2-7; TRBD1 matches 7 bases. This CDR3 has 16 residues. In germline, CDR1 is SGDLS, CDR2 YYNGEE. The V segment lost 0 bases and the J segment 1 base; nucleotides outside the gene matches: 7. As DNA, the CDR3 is TGTGCCAGCAGCGTAGGATGGACAGGCGCTTCCTACGAGCAGTACTTC. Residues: CASSVGWTGASYEQYF.

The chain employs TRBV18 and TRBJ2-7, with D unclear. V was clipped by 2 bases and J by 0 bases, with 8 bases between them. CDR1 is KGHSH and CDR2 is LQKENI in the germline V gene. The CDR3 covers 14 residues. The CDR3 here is CASSPSVSSYEQYF. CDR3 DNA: TGTGCCAGCTCACCATCCGTGAGCTCCTACGAGCAGTACTTC.

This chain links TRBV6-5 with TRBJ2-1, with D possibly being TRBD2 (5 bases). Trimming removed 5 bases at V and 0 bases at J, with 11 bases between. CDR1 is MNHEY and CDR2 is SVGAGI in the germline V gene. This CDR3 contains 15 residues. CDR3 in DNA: TGTGCCAGCAGTGCGGGCAGTACCTCCTACAATGAGCAGTTCTTC. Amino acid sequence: CASSAGSTSYNEQFF.

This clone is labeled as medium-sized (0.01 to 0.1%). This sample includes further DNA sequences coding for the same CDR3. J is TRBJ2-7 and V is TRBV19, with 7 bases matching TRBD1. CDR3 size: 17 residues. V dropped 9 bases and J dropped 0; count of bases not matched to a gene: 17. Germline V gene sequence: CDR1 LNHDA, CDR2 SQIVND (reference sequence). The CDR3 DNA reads TGTGCCAGCCGGGAAGGTGGGACAGCGGCCATCTCCTACGAGCAGTACTTC. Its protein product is CASREGGTAAISYEQYF.

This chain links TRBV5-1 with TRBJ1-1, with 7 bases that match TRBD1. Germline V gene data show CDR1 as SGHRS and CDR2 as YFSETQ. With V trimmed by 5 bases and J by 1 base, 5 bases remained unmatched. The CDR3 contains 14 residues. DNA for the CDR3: TGCGCCAGCAGAGTGACAGGGAGGAACACTGAAGCTTTCTTT. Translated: CASRVTGRNTEAFF. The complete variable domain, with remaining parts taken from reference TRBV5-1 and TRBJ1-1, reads KAGVTQTPRYLIKTRGQQVTLSCSPISGHRSVSWYQQTPGQGLQFLFEYFSETQRNKGNFPGRFSGRQFSNSRSEMNVSTLELGDSALYLCASRVTGRNTEAFFGQGTRLTVV.

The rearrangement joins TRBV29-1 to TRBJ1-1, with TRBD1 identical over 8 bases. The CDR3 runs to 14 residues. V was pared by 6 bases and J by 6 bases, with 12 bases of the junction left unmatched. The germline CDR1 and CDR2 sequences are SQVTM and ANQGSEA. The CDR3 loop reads CSVDGQGSTPEAFF. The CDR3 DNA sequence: TGCAGCGTGGACGGACAGGGATCGACCCCTGAAGCTTTCTTT.

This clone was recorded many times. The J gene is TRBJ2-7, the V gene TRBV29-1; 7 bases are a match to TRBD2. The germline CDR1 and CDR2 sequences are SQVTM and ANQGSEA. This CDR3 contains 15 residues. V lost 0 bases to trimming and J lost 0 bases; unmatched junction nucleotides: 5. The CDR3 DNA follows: TGCAGCGTTGAAGATGAACTAGCGCACTCCTACGAGCAGTACTTC. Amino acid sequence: CSVEDELAHSYEQYF.

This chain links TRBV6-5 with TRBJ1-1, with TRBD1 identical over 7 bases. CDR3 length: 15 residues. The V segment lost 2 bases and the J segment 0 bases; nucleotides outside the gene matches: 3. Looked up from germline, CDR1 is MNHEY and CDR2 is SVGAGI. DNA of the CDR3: TGTGCCAGCAGTTACGGGGACAGCATGAACACTGAAGCTTTCTTT. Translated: CASSYGDSMNTEAFF.

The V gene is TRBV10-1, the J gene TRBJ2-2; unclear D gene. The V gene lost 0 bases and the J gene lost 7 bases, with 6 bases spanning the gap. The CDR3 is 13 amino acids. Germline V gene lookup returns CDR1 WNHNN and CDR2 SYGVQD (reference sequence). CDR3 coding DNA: TGCGCCAGCAGTGAGTCCGGCAGCGGGGAGCTGTTTTTT. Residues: CASSESGSGELFF.

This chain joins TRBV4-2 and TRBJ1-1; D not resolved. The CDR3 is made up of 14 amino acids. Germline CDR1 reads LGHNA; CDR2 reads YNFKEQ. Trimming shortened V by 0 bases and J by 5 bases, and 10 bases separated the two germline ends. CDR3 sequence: CASSQDPLGTEAFF. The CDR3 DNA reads TGTGCCAGCAGCCAAGACCCTCTTGGGACTGAAGCTTTCTTT.

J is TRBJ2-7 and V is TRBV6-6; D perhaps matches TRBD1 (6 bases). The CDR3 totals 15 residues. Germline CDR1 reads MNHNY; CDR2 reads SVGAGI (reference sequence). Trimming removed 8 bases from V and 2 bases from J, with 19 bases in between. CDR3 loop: CASRRHHTGTYEQYF. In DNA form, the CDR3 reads TGTGCCAGCCGCCGGCACCATACAGGGACCTACGAGCAGTACTTC.

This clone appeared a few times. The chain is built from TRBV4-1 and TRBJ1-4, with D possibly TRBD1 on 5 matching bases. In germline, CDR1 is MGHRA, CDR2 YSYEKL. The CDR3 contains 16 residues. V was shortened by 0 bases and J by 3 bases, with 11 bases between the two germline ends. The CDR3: CASSQDYRGSNEKLFF. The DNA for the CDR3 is TGCGCCAGCAGCCAAGATTACCGGGGCTCTAATGAAAAACTGTTTTTT.

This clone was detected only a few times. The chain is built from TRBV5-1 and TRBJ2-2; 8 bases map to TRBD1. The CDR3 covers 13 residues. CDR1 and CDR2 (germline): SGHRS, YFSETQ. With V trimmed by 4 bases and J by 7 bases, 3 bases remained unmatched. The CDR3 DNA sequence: TGCGCCAGCAGCCCACAGGGGGACGGGGAGCTGTTTTTT. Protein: CASSPQGDGELFF.

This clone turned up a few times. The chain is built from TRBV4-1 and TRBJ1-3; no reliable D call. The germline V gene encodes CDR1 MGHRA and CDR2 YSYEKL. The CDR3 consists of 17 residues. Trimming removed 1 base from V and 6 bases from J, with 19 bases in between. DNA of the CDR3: TGCGCCAGCAGCCAAGGCACCTGGTTTGTGGGTGAAAACACCATATATTTT. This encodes CASSQGTWFVGENTIYF.

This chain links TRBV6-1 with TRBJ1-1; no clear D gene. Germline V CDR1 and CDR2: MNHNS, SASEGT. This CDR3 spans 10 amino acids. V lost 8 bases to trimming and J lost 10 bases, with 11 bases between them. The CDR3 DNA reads TGTGCCAGCGGAGAAACAGTAGCTTTCTTT. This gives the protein CASGETVAFF.

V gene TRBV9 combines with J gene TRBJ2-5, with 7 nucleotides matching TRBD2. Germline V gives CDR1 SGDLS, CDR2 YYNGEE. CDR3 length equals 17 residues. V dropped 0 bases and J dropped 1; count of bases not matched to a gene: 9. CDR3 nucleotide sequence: TGTGCCAGCAGCGTAGCCCGGGGGAGGGGACCCCAAGAGACCCAGTACTTC. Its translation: CASSVARGRGPQETQYF.

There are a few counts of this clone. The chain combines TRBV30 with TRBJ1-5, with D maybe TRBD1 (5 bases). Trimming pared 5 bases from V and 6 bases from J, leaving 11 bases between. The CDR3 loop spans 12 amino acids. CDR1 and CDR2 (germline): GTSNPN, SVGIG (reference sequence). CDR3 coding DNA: TGTGCCTGGGGGACTGGAGGTCAGCCCCAGCATTTT. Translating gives CAWGTGGQPQHF.

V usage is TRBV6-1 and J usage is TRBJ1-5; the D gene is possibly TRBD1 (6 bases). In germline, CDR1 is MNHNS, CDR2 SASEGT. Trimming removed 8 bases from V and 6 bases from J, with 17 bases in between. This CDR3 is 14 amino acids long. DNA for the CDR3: TGTGCCAGCCTTCCAGGGGAAGGGGGTCAGCCCCAGCATTTT. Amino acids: CASLPGEGGQPQHF.

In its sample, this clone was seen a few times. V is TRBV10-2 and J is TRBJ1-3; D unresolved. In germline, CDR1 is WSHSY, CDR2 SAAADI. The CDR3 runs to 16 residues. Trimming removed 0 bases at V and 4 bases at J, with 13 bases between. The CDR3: CASSESRPGSGNTIYF. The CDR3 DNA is TGCGCCAGCAGTGAGTCCCGACCTGGGAGCGGAAACACCATATATTTT.

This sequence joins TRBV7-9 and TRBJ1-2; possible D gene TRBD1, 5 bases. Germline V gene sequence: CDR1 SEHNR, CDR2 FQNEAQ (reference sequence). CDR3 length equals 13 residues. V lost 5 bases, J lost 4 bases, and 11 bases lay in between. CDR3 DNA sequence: TGTGCCAGCAGCGGCAGGGTTGTCTATGGCTACACCTTC. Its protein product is CASSGRVVYGYTF.

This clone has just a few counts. This CDR3 is CATSREAIWVGLNEQFF. In nucleotides, the CDR3 is TGTGCCACCAGCAGAGAAGCGATTTGGGTGGGCCTCAATGAGCAGTTCTTC. This sequence joins TRBV15 and TRBJ2-1; unclear D gene. V was pared by 0 bases and J by 6 bases, with 18 bases between. This CDR3 region has 17 residues. Germline V lookup: CDR1 LNHNV, CDR2 YYDKDF (reference sequence).

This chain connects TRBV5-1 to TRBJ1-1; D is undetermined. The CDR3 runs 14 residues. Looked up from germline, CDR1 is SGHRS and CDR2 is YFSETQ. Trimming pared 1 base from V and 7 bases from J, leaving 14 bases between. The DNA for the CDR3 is TGCGCCAGCAGCTTGTTCCAGGTCACTGATGAAGCTTTCTTT. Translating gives CASSLFQVTDEAFF. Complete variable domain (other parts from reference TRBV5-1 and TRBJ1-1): KAGVTQTPRYLIKTRGQQVTLSCSPISGHRSVSWYQQTPGQGLQFLFEYFSETQRNKGNFPGRFSGRQFSNSRSEMNVSTLELGDSALYLCASSLFQVTDEAFFGQGTRLTVV.

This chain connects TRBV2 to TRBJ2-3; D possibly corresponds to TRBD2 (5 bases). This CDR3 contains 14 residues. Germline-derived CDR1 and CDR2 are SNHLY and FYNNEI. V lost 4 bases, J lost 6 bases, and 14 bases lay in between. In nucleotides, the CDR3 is TGTGCCAGCAGTGGACTGGGGAGTCTGGATACGCAGTATTTT. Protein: CASSGLGSLDTQYF.

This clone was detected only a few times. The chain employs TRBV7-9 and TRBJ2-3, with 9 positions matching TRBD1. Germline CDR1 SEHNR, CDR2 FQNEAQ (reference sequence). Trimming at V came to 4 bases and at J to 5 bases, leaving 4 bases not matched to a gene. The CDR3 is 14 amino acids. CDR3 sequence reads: CASSSGTGLDTQYF. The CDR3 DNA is TGTGCCAGCAGCTCTGGGACAGGGTTAGATACGCAGTATTTT.

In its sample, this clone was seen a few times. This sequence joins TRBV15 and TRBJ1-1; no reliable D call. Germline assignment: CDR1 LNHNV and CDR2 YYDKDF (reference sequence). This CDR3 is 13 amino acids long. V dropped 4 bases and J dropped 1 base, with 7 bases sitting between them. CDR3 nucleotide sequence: TGTGCCACCAGCACACTTGGGAACACTGAAGCTTTCTTT. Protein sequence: CATSTLGNTEAFF.

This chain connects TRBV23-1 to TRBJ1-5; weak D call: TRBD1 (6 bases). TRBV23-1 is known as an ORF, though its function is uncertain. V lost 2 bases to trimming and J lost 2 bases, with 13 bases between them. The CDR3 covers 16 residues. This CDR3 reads CASSQTAGVGNQPQHF. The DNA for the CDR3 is TGCGCCAGCAGTCAAACTGCAGGGGTAGGCAATCAGCCCCAGCATTTT.

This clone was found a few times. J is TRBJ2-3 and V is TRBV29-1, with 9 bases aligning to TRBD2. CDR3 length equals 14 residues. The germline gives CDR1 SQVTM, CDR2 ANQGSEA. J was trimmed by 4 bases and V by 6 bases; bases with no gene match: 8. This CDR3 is CSVNSGGGADTQYF. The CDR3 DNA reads TGCAGCGTAAATAGCGGGGGCGGCGCAGATACGCAGTATTTT.

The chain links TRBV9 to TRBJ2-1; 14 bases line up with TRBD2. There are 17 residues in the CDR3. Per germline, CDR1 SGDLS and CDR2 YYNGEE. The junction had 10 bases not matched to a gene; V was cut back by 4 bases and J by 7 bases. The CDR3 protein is CASSTRLAGGPLNEQFF. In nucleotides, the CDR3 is TGTGCCAGCAGCACCCGACTAGCGGGGGGGCCGCTTAATGAGCAGTTCTTC.

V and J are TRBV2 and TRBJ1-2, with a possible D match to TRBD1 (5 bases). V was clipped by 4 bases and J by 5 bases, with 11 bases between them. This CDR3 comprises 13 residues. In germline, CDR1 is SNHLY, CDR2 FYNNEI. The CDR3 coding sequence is TGTGCCAGCAGTGCTCGGGACCTATATGGCTACACCTTC. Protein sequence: CASSARDLYGYTF.

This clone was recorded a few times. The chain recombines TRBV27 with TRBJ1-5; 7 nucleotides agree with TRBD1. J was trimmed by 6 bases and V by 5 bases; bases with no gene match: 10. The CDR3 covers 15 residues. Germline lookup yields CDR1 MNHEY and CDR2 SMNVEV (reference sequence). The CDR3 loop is CASSPSTGLSQPQHF. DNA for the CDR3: TGTGCCAGCAGTCCATCGACAGGGCTGAGTCAGCCCCAGCATTTT.